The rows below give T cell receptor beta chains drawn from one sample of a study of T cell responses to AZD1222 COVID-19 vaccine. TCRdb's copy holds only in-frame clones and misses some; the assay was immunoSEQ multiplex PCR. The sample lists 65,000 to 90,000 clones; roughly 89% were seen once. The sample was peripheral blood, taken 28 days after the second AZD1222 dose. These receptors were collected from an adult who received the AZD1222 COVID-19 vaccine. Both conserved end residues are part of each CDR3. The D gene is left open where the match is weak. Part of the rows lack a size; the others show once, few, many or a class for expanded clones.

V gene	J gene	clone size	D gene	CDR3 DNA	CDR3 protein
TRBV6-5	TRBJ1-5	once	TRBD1	TGTGCCAGCAGTCCCCCGGGGACAGGGCCCCAGCATTTT	CASSPPGTGPQHF
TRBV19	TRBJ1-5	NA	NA	TGTGCCAGTAGTTTTCGCGGGACACAGGATAACCAGCCCCAGCATTTT	CASSFRGTQDNQPQHF
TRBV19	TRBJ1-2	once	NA	TGTGCCAGTAGTCGTCGGGAAGCGGATGGCTACACCTTC	CASSRREADGYTF
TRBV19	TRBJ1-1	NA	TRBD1	TGTGCCAGTAGCCAGGGGGCCTTCACTGAAGCTTTCTTT	CASSQGAFTEAFF
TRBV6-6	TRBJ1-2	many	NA	TGTGCCACCGCGGGGGCCTTTAACTATGGCTACACCTTC	CATAGAFNYGYTF
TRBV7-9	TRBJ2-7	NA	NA	TGTGCCAGCAGCTTCGGCGCCTCCTACGAGCAGTACTTC	CASSFGASYEQYF
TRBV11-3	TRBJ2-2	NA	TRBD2	TGTGCCAGCAGCTTCTCCTCGGGGGGAGGGAACACCGGGGAGCTGTTTTTT	CASSFSSGGGNTGELFF
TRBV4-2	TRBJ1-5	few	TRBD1	TGTGCCAGCAGCCAGAGACAGGGTGACAATCAGCCCCAGCATTTT	CASSQRQGDNQPQHF
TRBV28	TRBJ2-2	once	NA	TGTGCCAGCAGTCCCAGGGGAGGGATGACCGGGGAGCTGTTTTTT	CASSPRGGMTGELFF
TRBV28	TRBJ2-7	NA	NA	TGTGCCAGCAGTTTACAGGGGTGGGAGCAGTACTTC	CASSLQGWEQYF
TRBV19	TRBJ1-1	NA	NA	TGTGCCAGTAGTAAATCTTGGACTGAAGCTTTCTTT	CASSKSWTEAFF
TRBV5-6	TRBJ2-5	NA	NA	TGTGCCAGCAGCTTGGGGATAGGCTCCCGATTCGGGGAGACCCAGTACTTC	CASSLGIGSRFGETQYF
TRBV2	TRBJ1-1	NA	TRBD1	TGTGCCAGCAGTCTAGACAGGGGGATGAACACTGAAGCTTTCTTT	CASSLDRGMNTEAFF
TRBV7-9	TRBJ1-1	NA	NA	TGTGCCAGCAGCTTGGTCATGGACAGCCAAGCTTTCTTT	CASSLVMDSQAFF
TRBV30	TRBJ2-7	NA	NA	TGTGCCTGGAGTGTACGAGACCTCATCTACGAGCAGTACTTC	CAWSVRDLIYEQYF
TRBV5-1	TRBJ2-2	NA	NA	TGCGCCAGCAGCTTGAATGGGGGCTGGGTCGGGGAGCTGTTTTTT	CASSLNGGWVGELFF
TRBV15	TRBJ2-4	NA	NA	TGTGCCACCAGCAGAGACTCCAGGGGTCACATTCAGTACTTC	CATSRDSRGHIQYF
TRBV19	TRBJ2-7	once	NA	TGTGCCAGTAGTCGCGGCAGATCCTACGAGCAGTACTTC	CASSRGRSYEQYF
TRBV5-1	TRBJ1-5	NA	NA	TGCGCCAGCAGCCAAGGGGGGGAACAGCCCCAGCATTTT	CASSQGGEQPQHF
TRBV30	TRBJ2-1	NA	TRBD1	TGTGCCTGCTCCCCCCGGGACAGGGCGGCGAATGAGCAGTTCTTC	CACSPRDRAANEQFF
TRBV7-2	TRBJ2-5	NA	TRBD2	TGTGCCAGCAGCAAGGGACTAGCGGGGGGTCAAGAGACCCAGTACTTC	CASSKGLAGGQETQYF
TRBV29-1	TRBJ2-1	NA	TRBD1	TGCAGCGTCGACCCCGGGACAGGGGGAGTCAATGAGCAGTTCTTC	CSVDPGTGGVNEQFF
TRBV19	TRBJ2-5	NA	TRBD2	TGTGCCAGTAGTACAGCGGGGGGGACACAAGAGACCCAGTACTTC	CASSTAGGTQETQYF
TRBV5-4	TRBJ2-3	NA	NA	TGTGCCAGCAGCTCAGGAGCGGTGGATACGCAGTATTTT	CASSSGAVDTQYF
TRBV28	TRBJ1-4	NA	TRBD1	TGTGCCAGCAGTTTCGACAGGGTATTAGAAAAACTGTTTTTT	CASSFDRVLEKLFF
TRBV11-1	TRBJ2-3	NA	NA	TGTGCCAGCAGCTTAGCCCCAGGAGGGGGGAAAATTGCAGATACGCAGTATTTT	CASSLAPGGGKIADTQYF
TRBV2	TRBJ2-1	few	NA	TGTGCCAGCAGGGGGGGGCTAGCCTACAATGAGCAGTTCTTC	CASRGGLAYNEQFF
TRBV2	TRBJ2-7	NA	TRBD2	TGTGCCAGCAGTGAAGGCGGGGGAGTCTACGAGCAGTACTTC	CASSEGGGVYEQYF
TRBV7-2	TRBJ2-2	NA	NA	TGTGCCAGCAGCTTAAGGGGCGGGCCGGCCGGGGAGCTGTTTTTT	CASSLRGGPAGELFF
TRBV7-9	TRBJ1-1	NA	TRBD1	TGTGCCAGCAGCTCGGGACAGCCGAACACTGAAGCTTTCTTT	CASSSGQPNTEAFF
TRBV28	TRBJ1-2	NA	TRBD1	TGTGCCATCCCGGGACAGGGGGCGCGGGGCTACACCTTC	CAIPGQGARGYTF
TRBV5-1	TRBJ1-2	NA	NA	TGCGCCAGCAGTTATGAATTCTATGGCTACACCTTC	CASSYEFYGYTF
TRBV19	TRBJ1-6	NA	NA	TGTGCCAGTAGTATAGCGCGGGGTCCCCTCCACTTT	CASSIARGPLHF
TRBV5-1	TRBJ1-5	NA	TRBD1	TGCGCCAGCAGCGCCACAGGGGATTTAAGCAATCAGCCCCAGCATTTT	CASSATGDLSNQPQHF
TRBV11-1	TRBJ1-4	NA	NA	TGTGCCAGCAGCCTAGCCTGGGGAGGCAATGAAAAACTGTTTTTT	CASSLAWGGNEKLFF
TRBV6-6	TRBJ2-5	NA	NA	TGTGCCAGCAGTAACGTCCTGTGGGGCCTAGAGACCCAGTACTTC	CASSNVLWGLETQYF
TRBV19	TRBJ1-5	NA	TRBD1	TGTGCCAGTAGGACAGGGGATCAGCCCCAGCATTTT	CASRTGDQPQHF
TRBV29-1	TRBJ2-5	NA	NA	TGCAGCGTTGATTTCGGGCGCCAAGAGACCCAGTACTTC	CSVDFGRQETQYF
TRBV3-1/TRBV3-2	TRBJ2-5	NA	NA	TGTGCCAGCAGCCAAGATGGGCACCAAGAGACCCAGTACTTC	CASSQDGHQETQYF
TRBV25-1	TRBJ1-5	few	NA	TGTGCCAGCAGTGTGGGGGTGGAGCCCCAGCATTTT	CASSVGVEPQHF
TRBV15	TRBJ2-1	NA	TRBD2	TGTGCCACCAGCAGAGCCCAGCGGGGGGGCTACAATGAGCAGTTCTTC	CATSRAQRGGYNEQFF
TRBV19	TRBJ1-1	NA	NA	TGTGCCAGTAGTATCAGGGACACTGAAGCTTTCTTT	CASSIRDTEAFF
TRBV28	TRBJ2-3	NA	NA	TGTGCCAGCAGTTTGCAGATCCTGGATACGCAGTATTTT	CASSLQILDTQYF
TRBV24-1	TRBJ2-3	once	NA	TGTGCCACCAGTGATCCCTCGGGTAGCGGCCCCACAGATACGCAGTATTTT	CATSDPSGSGPTDTQYF
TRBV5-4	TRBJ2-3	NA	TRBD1	TGTGCCAGCAGCCCCGGACAGGGCCCGGATACGCAGTATTTT	CASSPGQGPDTQYF
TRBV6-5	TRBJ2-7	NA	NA	TGTGCCAGCAGTTACTCGGGCACTAGAGACTACGAGCAGTACTTC	CASSYSGTRDYEQYF
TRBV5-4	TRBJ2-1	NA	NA	TGTGCCAGCAGCTTGGTCCCGAGCTGGGAGCAGTTCTTC	CASSLVPSWEQFF
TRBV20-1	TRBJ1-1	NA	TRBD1	TGCAGTGCTTACAGGGGGCTCGAAGCTTTCTTT	CSAYRGLEAFF
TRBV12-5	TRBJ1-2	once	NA	TGTGCTAGTGGTTTGGTACGTAACAGGGAGCATGGCTACACCTTC	CASGLVRNREHGYTF
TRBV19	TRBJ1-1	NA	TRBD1	TGTGCCAGTAGAGGGACAGGGTGGTATACTGAAGCTTTCTTT	CASRGTGWYTEAFF
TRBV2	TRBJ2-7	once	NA	TGTGCCAGCAGTGACTGGGGGCAGTACTTC	CASSDWGQYF
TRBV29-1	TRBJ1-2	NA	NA	TGCAGCGTCCTCGAGGGGGGCTACACCTTC	CSVLEGGYTF
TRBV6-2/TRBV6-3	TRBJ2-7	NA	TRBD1	TGTGCCAGCAGTTACTCGACAGGGGGCTACGAGCAGTACTTC	CASSYSTGGYEQYF
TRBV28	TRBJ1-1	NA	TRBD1	TGTGCCAGCAGCCCGGGGGGCTGGACAGGGGGACGCGCTTTCTTT	CASSPGGWTGGRAFF
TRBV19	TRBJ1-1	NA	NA	TGTGCCAGTATCCGCCGGGGCCCGAACACTGAAGCTTTCTTT	CASIRRGPNTEAFF
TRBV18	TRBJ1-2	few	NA	TGTGCCAGCTCACCAAGTACTAACTATGGCTACACCTTC	CASSPSTNYGYTF
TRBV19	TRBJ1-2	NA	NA	TGTGCCAGTACCCGGGGGGGCCTCTATGGCTACACCTTC	CASTRGGLYGYTF
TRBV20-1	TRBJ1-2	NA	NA	TGCAGTGCCGTTAAGGGGCATGGCTACACCTTC	CSAVKGHGYTF
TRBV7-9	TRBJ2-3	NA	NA	TGTGCCAGCAGCTCTTCACCCGGGAAAGATACGCAGTATTTT	CASSSSPGKDTQYF
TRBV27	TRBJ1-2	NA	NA	TGTGCCAGCAGGGGATCGGGGGGTGGAATCTATGGCTACACCTTC	CASRGSGGGIYGYTF